The rows below give T cell receptor beta chains drawn from one sample of a study of T cell repertoires in cytomegalovirus infection. TCRdb fed the reads into MiXCR, producing one record per CDR3 protein. The sample shows hundreds of thousands of distinct CDR3 sequences, less than 35% of them seen only once. These TCRs' antigens remain unknown. Sequenced material: cultured CD8+ T cells from PBMCs, taken from culture after CMV antigen stimulation. The receptors shown here come from a human donor in good health (CMV status not recorded). Some clones in this sample may be carry-over from other donors' samples. CDR3s leave out the opening cysteine and the closing phenylalanine or tryptophan.

v_gene	CDR3aa
TRBV11-3	ASSFRLATLAKNIQY
TRBV7-2	ASSLRLAGGGSFNEQF
TRBV19	ATHTNTGELF
TRBV27	ASSPTGPPGELF
TRBV4-1	ASSQGWGTDQETQY
TRBV7-9	ASSSAGYQY
TRBV2	ASIEGGNTEAF
TRBV5-6	ASSLTTNTGELF
TRBV7-4	ASSMGQGADTQY
TRBV5-1	ASSSGLRVLWDNEQF
TRBV27	ASSRAGHLGSPLH
TRBV15	ATSTPGADYGYT
TRBV12-3/TRBV12-4	ASTTGVYEQY
TRBV27	ASSYGRDFGYT
TRBV15	ATSRDRRGSTDTQY
TRBV6-6	ASSGLGGGYNEQF
TRBV20-1	SARGTGDHGYT
TRBV7-9	ASRGQPITNEKLF
TRBV19	ASRFTSGQLNTEAF
TRBV3-1	ASSRRRWTSYNEQF
TRBV6-1	ASSEAGQSTETQY
TRBV6-5	ASSYLVGQVTNYGYT
TRBV5-6	ASSLPGDFYEQY
TRBV7-9	ASSAPGLGTGELF
TRBV6-5	ASSDRTGGWLSNQPQH
TRBV7-6	ASSDRTGGFEQF
TRBV19	ASSILAVSNQPQH
TRBV4-2	ASSLTRVAYNEQF
TRBV10-2	ASSGRQKENQPQH
TRBV12-3/TRBV12-4	VSAGDTGELF
TRBV6-5	ASSYSGGGIEQF
TRBV19	ASSITGELF
TRBV6-2/TRBV6-3	VSSYPQGDLYTGELF
TRBV7-2	ASIGGYGYT
TRBV7-9	ASSGTGGTNQPQH
TRBV7-2	ASSLPDANEKLF
TRBV24-1	ATSDRGTSAYNEQF
TRBV6-2/TRBV6-3	ASSYGHGTGGKNEQF
TRBV6-1	ASSSSSGTFRPDTQY
TRBV11-2	ASSLAGRTQDGYT
TRBV7-6	ASSLEVGGNQPQQ
TRBV6-2/TRBV6-3	ASSTGTGENGYT
TRBV11-2	ASSLIGELF
TRBV10-3	AISDPDRGGPAGELF